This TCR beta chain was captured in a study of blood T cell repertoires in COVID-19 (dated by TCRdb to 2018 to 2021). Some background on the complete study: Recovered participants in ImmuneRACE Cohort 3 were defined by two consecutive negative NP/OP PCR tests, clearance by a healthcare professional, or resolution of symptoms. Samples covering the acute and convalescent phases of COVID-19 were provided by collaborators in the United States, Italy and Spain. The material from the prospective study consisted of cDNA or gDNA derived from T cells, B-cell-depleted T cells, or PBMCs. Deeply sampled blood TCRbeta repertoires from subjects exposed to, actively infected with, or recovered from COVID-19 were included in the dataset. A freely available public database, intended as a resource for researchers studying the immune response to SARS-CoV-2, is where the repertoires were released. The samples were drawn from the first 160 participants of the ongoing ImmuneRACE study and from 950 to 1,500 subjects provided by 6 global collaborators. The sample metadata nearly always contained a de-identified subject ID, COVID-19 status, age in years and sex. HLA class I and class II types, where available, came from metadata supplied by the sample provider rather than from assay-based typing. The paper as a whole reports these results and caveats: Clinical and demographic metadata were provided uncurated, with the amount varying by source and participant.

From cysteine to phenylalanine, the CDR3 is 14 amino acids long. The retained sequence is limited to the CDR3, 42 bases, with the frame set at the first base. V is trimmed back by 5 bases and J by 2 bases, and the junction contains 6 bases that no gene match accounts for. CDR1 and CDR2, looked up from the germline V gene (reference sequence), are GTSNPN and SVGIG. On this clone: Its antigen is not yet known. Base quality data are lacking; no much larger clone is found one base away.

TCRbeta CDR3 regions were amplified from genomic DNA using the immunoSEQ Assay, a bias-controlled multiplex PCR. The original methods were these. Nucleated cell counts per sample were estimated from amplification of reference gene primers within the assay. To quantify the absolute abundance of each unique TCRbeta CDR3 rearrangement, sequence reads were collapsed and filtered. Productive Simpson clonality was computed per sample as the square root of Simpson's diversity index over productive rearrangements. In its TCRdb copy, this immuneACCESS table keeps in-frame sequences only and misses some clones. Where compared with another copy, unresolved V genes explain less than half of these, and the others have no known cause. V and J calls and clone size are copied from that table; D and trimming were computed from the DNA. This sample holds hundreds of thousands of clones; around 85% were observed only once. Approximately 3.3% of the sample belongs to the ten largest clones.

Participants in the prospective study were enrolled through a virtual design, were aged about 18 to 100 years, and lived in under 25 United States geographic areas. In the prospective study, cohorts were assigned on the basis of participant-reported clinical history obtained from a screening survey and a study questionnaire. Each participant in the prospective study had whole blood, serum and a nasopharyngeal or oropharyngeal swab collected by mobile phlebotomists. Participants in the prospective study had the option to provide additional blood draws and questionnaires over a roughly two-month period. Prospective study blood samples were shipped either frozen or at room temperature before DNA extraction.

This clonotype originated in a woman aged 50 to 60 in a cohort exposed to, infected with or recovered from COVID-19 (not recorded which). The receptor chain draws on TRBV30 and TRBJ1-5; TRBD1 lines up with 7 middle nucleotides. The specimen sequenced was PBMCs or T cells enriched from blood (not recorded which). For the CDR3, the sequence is CAWGNDRGNQPQHF. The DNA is TGTGCCTGGGGAAACGACAGGGGCAATCAGCCCCAGCATTTT.